These 25 T cell receptor beta chains came from one sample sequenced in a study of CD8 T cells in Susac syndrome. RNA, at about 0.45 to 1 ug, was reverse transcribed with random hexamers. MiXCR, applied by TCRdb to the immunoSEQ multiplex PCR reads, yields one record per CDR3 protein. This sample carries about 440,000 distinct CDR3 sequences, around 85% of them seen once, and the ten largest clones take 0.09% to 0.15%. The sample taken for sequencing was CD8+ T cells from PBMCs. The receptor set was obtained from a human donor with multiple sclerosis.

V and J are TRBV2 and TRBJ2-6, with TRBD2 as a possible D gene (6 bases). CDR3 size: 20 residues. V lost 7 bases and J 2 bases, leaving 27 bases between the germline ends. CDR1 SNHLY and CDR2 FYNNEI come from the germline V gene. In nucleotides, the CDR3 is TGTGCCAGCAATACCCCAAACTGGGAGGAGGGTCATCCTGGGGCCAACGTCCTGACTTTC. It is translated as CASNTPNWEEGHPGANVLTF.

The J gene is TRBJ2-7, the V gene TRBV18, with 8 bases matching TRBD1. The CDR3 runs 16 residues. Germline CDR1 KGHSH, CDR2 LQKENI. V trimming: 2 bases; J trimming: 1 base; junction bases outside the gene matches: 7. Here the CDR3 reads CASSPTGTGLSYEQYF. CDR3 coding DNA: TGTGCCAGCTCACCAACCGGGACAGGATTATCCTACGAGCAGTACTTC.

This rearrangement joins TRBV28 to TRBJ2-1; TRBD2 matches at 7 bases. Germline V gene data show CDR1 as MDHEN and CDR2 as SYDVKM. This CDR3 is 16 amino acids long. The V segment lost 4 bases and the J segment 8 bases; nucleotides outside the gene matches: 14. The CDR3 region is CASSWGGSDGWDEQFF. The CDR3 region has the DNA TGTGCCAGCAGTTGGGGGGGGTCTGACGGATGGGATGAGCAGTTCTTC.

This clonotype was seen just once. This sequence joins TRBV7-9 and TRBJ1-1, with 8 bases that match TRBD1. J gave up 6 bases and V 3 bases, and 12 bases lay outside the gene matches. The CDR3 loop spans 16 amino acids. The germline gives CDR1 SEHNR, CDR2 FQNEAQ (reference sequence). This CDR3 reads CASSFPLGQGPAEAFF. DNA of the CDR3: TGTGCCAGCAGCTTCCCCCTTGGACAGGGTCCCGCTGAAGCTTTCTTT.

The chain combines TRBV10-3 with TRBJ1-1; no firm D call. The germline gives CDR1 ENHRY, CDR2 SYGVKD. The CDR3 length is 14 residues. With 0 bases removed from V and 2 bases from J, the gap between germline ends came to 7 bases. CDR3 sequence (DNA): TGTGCCATCAGTGAGTCGGTGGGAAACACTGAAGCTTTCTTT. It codes for CAISESVGNTEAFF.

The CDR3 sequence is CATSEGTSGTYEQYF. In DNA form, the CDR3 reads TGTGCCACCAGCGAAGGGACTAGCGGAACTTACGAGCAGTACTTC. The V and J genes are TRBV15 and TRBJ2-7; TRBD2 agrees at 11 bases. The V and J ends lost 5 bases and 4 bases, in that order; junction bases with no gene match: 7. The CDR3 is 15 amino acids. The germline gives CDR1 LNHNV, CDR2 YYDKDF (reference sequence).

The rearrangement joins TRBV6-5 to TRBJ1-5; D call uncertain. The CDR3 totals 15 residues. Germline values: CDR1 MNHEY, CDR2 SVGAGI. Deletions cut 5 bases from V and 2 bases from J, with 13 bases between. The CDR3 DNA is TGTGCCAGCAGTGCTAGTCTAACGGGCAATCAGCCCCAGCATTTT. Translating it yields CASSASLTGNQPQHF.

This clonotype was observed a single time. The chain joins TRBV24-1 to TRBJ1-2; the match to TRBD1 covers 7 bases. With V trimmed by 0 bases and J by 2 bases, 5 bases remained unmatched. This CDR3 is built from 16 residues. Germline values: CDR1 KGHDR, CDR2 SFDVKD. The CDR3: CATSDLPTDRNYGYTF. The CDR3 DNA follows: TGTGCCACCAGTGATTTGCCAACGGACAGGAACTATGGCTACACCTTC.

The V call is TRBV2, the J call TRBJ2-7; D is unclear. Germline CDR1 and CDR2: SNHLY and FYNNEI. V lost 2 bases and J lost 2, with 7 bases in between. The CDR3 is 13 residues long. The CDR3 protein is CASSETVTYEQYF. CDR3 DNA: TGTGCCAGCAGTGAAACGGTAACCTACGAGCAGTACTTC.

This chain connects TRBV3-1 to TRBJ2-7; the D is unclear. The CDR3 consists of 15 residues. The germline V and J ends were trimmed by 0 bases and 2 bases, with 11 bases remaining between them. From germline, CDR1 is LGHDT and CDR2 YNNKEL (reference sequence). The chain's CDR3 is CASSQEINGAYEQYF. The CDR3 region has the DNA TGTGCCAGCAGCCAAGAAATCAACGGAGCCTACGAGCAGTACTTC.

The CDR3 coding sequence is TGTGCCAGCAGCGTAAGTAGGGAGCGGGAGGGATTCAATGAGCAGTTCTTC. Protein: CASSVSREREGFNEQFF. The chain recombines TRBV9 with TRBJ2-1; 10 bases are shared with TRBD2. The V and J ends lost 1 base and 6 bases, in that order; junction bases with no gene match: 10. CDR1 and CDR2 (germline): SGDLS, YYNGEE. This CDR3 is 17 amino acids long.

The chain joins TRBV10-3 to TRBJ1-1, with a tentative D call TRBD1 (5 bases). Germline lookup yields CDR1 ENHRY and CDR2 SYGVKD. The CDR3 extends over 15 amino acids. The ends were cut back, 6 bases at V and 0 bases at J, with 14 bases in the middle. CDR3 nucleotide sequence: TGTGCCATCAGGCAGACAGAGGGAATGAACACTGAAGCTTTCTTT. Amino acid sequence: CAIRQTEGMNTEAFF.

The genes are TRBV27 and TRBJ2-3, with D unresolved. CDR1 MNHEY and CDR2 SMNVEV come from the germline V gene (reference sequence). Trimming pared 0 bases from V and 0 bases from J, leaving 7 bases between. This CDR3 is 15 amino acids long. The CDR3 DNA follows: TGTGCCAGCAGTTTATCTGTCATTAGCACAGATACGCAGTATTTT. Translating it yields CASSLSVISTDTQYF.

The chain's CDR3 is CASSYDGGGTDTQYF. Written as DNA, the CDR3 is TGCGCCAGCAGCTACGATGGGGGTGGGACAGATACGCAGTATTTT. This chain connects TRBV5-1 to TRBJ2-3; tentatively, D is TRBD1 or TRBD2 (5 bases each). V was cut by 3 bases and J by 3 bases, with 14 bases left in between. Germline V lookup: CDR1 SGHRS, CDR2 YFSETQ. The CDR3 length is 15 residues.

V usage is TRBV29-1 and J usage is TRBJ1-2; 7 nucleotides agree with TRBD1. This CDR3 has 12 amino acids. The ends lost 3 bases at V and 8 bases at J; junction bases unmatched: 6. Germline V lookup: CDR1 SQVTM, CDR2 ANQGSEA. This CDR3 is CSVDGQAKGYTF. Written as DNA, the CDR3 is TGCAGCGTTGACGGACAGGCAAAAGGCTACACCTTC.

This clonotype was detected only once. The V call is TRBV5-6, the J call TRBJ2-2; D is possibly TRBD2 (5 bases). This CDR3 contains 17 residues. Germline CDR1 reads SGHDT; CDR2 reads YYEEEE. The V and J ends lost 2 bases and 6 bases respectively, with 20 bases between them. CDR3 region: CASSFYSSGPRAGELFF. CDR3 nucleotides: TGTGCCAGCAGCTTTTACTCCAGCGGTCCTCGGGCCGGGGAGCTGTTTTTT.

The CDR3 region is CASSLGPNGGSYNEQFF. In DNA, the CDR3 is TGTGCCAGCAGCTTGGGTCCGAACGGGGGGAGCTACAATGAGCAGTTCTTC. The rearrangement joins TRBV5-6 to TRBJ2-1, with 7 bases aligning to TRBD2. Germline V gene data show CDR1 as SGHDT and CDR2 as YYEEEE. The CDR3 loop spans 17 amino acids. Trimming at V came to 0 bases and at J to 3 bases, leaving 9 bases not matched to a gene.

This rearrangement joins TRBV4-1 to TRBJ2-1; TRBD2 aligns across 7 bases. The CDR3 is 15 residues long. CDR1 MGHRA and CDR2 YSYEKL come from the germline V gene. Trimming cost V 4 bases and J 9 bases; bases outside gene matches: 12. The chain's CDR3 is CASSPEEASGGEQFF. DNA of the CDR3: TGCGCCAGCAGCCCAGAGGAGGCTAGCGGAGGTGAGCAGTTCTTC.

In regard to this clonotype: The junction shows a germline mismatch at one end, possibly a read error. This chain uses TRBV4-2 with TRBJ2-7, with 8 positions matching TRBD1. The CDR3 is made up of 14 amino acids. Germline lookup yields CDR1 LGHNA and CDR2 YNFKEQ. The CDR3 DNA is TGTGCCAGCGGCCAAACAGGGGGATCGGGCGAGCAGTACTTC. This gives the protein CASGQTGGSGEQYF.

V is TRBV27 and J is TRBJ1-5; D may be TRBD1 (6 bases). Germline CDR1 reads MNHEY; CDR2 reads SMNVEV (reference sequence). The CDR3 consists of 14 residues. V lost 6 bases and J lost 4, with 13 bases in between. The CDR3 sequence: CASSPGVENQPQHF. The CDR3 DNA reads TGTGCCAGCAGCCCAGGGGTGGAAAATCAGCCCCAGCATTTT.

The V and J genes are TRBV6-1 and TRBJ2-1; D is uncertain. V was clipped by 8 bases and J by 10 bases, with 12 bases between them. This CDR3 is 11 amino acids long. Germline V gene lookup returns CDR1 MNHNS and CDR2 SASEGT. CDR3 in amino acids: CASVWSVEQFF. CDR3 DNA: TGTGCCAGCGTCTGGTCCGTCGAGCAGTTCTTC.

About this clonotype: This CDR3 fails to terminate in the conserved phenylalanine or tryptophan, so it likely reflects a read error. The chain joins TRBV11-2 to TRBJ2-1; 9 nucleotides align to TRBD1. CDR1 SGHAT and CDR2 FQNNGV come from the germline V gene. The CDR3 is 17 amino acids. J gave up 7 bases and V 5 bases, and 15 bases lay outside the gene matches. The CDR3 loop reads CASSPYGSGQGRNEQFL. In DNA, the CDR3 is TGTGCCAGCAGCCCTTATGGGTCGGGACAGGGCAGGAATGAGCAGTTCCTC.

The chain links TRBV7-8 to TRBJ1-1; D gene ambiguous. V was pared by 4 bases and J by 3 bases, with 12 bases between. The length of the CDR3 is 14 residues. CDR1 is SGHVS and CDR2 is FQNEAQ in the germline V gene. The CDR3 nucleotides read TGTGCCAGCAGCTCTTGTTGCCTTCACACTGAAGCTTTCTTT. Translating gives CASSSCCLHTEAFF.

V usage is TRBV12-3 or TRBV12-4 and J usage is TRBJ2-1; D possibly uses TRBD1 or TRBD2 (5 bases each). V lost 4 bases and J 0 bases, leaving 13 bases between the germline ends. The CDR3 consists of 16 residues. The DNA for the CDR3 is TGTGCCAGCAGTTCCCCGGGACGGTCCTCCTACAATGAGCAGTTCTTC. Protein sequence: CASSSPGRSSYNEQFF.

The chain carries TRBV3-1 and TRBJ2-5; the D is unclear. The ends were cut back, 0 bases at V and 5 bases at J, with 7 bases in the middle. The germline V gene encodes CDR1 LGHDT and CDR2 YNNKEL (reference sequence). There are 13 residues in the CDR3. As DNA, the CDR3 is TGTGCCAGCAGCCAAGATTGGTCCGAGACCCAGTACTTC. It is translated as CASSQDWSETQYF.